The 14 T cell receptor beta chains presented below share a single source sample, sequenced in a study of T-cell memory formation after mild COVID-19. MiXCR, run by TCRdb on the 5' RACE reads, gives a single entry per CDR3 protein. Among 270,000 or so distinct CDR3 sequences, approximately 15% were seen once, and the ten largest hold around 21%. Sequencing was carried out using PBMCs or a T cell subset sorted from them (not recorded which). Every receptor here comes from a man aged 18 to 30 who had mild COVID-19 (a few samples of this study predate the infection). Cell type and time point are not known.

The gene calls are TRBV7-2 and TRBJ2-6; D is uncertain. The CDR3 length is 14 residues. The V gene lost 5 bases and the J gene lost 6 bases, with 11 bases spanning the gap. The germline gives CDR1 SGHTA, CDR2 FQGNSA. As DNA, the CDR3 is TGTGCCAGCAGCGGGCCCCCGTTGGCCAACGTCCTGACTTTC. Protein: CASSGPPLANVLTF.

In its sample, this clonotype was seen a few times. The chain couples TRBV12-3 or TRBV12-4 to TRBJ2-3, with 7 bases aligning to TRBD1. The CDR3 covers 17 residues. Trimming cost V 6 bases and J 7 bases; bases outside gene matches: 19. The CDR3 DNA reads as TGTGCCAGCAGCCCTAGGGTGGGACAGCCGGAACGAAATACGCAGTATTTT. Translation: CASSPRVGQPERNTQYF.

This chain links TRBV5-1 with TRBJ1-1; D unclear. This CDR3 region has 16 residues. Trimming pared 0 bases from V and 0 bases from J, leaving 12 bases between. CDR1 and CDR2 (germline): SGHRS, YFSETQ. In DNA, the CDR3 is TGCGCCAGCAGCTTGGATAGTAGGAAAATGAACACTGAAGCTTTCTTT. It specifies CASSLDSRKMNTEAFF.

The CDR3 bases are TGTGCCAGCAGCCCAGGGACAGGGGACATCCCCCAGCATTTT. Encoded protein: CASSPGTGDIPQHF. The chain links TRBV4-2 to TRBJ1-5, with 10 bases fitting TRBD1. J gave up 10 bases and V 4 bases, and 7 bases lay outside the gene matches. Germline CDR1 is LGHNA and CDR2 is YNFKEQ. The CDR3 loop spans 14 amino acids.

This clonotype has just a few counts. The genes are TRBV5-1 and TRBJ2-7, with 10 bases lining up with TRBD1. Trimming removed 3 bases from V and 10 bases from J; junction bases left unmatched: 4. Germline loops: CDR1 SGHRS, CDR2 YFSETQ. The CDR3 totals 12 residues. CDR3 sequence reads: CASSWDRGIQYV. In nucleotides, the CDR3 is TGCGCCAGCAGCTGGGACAGGGGAATACAGTACGTC.

The sample holds many counts of this clonotype. Here the CDR3 DNA reads TGCGCCAGCAGGGAGGGGCAAACCTACGAGCAGTACTTC. Translation gives CASREGQTYEQYF. The chain uses TRBV5-1 and TRBJ2-7; D possibly corresponds to TRBD2 (6 bases). Trimming left V 5 bases short and J 2 bases short, with 11 bases between. Germline assignment: CDR1 SGHRS and CDR2 YFSETQ. This CDR3 has 13 amino acids.

The V call is TRBV7-2, the J call TRBJ2-1; TRBD2 matches 10 bases. Losses at the gene ends were 0 bases for V and 9 bases for J; bases not matched to a gene: 8. The CDR3 spans 16 residues. Germline CDR1 is SGHTA and CDR2 is FQGNSA. The CDR3 spells CASSLAGSGGAPEQFF. DNA of the CDR3: TGTGCCAGCAGCTTAGCAGGAAGCGGGGGGGCCCCTGAGCAGTTCTTC. Complete variable domain (other parts from reference TRBV7-2 and TRBJ2-1): GAGVSQSPSNKVTEKGKDVELRCDPISGHTALYWYRQSLGQGLEFLIYFQGNSAPDKSGLPSDRFSAERTGGSVSTLTIQRTQQEDSAVYLCASSLAGSGGAPEQFFGPGTRLTVL.

The chain employs TRBV4-3 and TRBJ2-3; the match to TRBD2 covers 8 bases. Trimming cost V 0 bases and J 1 base; bases outside gene matches: 6. Germline V gives CDR1 LGHNA, CDR2 YSLEER. The CDR3 is 17 amino acids. The CDR3 here is CASSQEGSTSGTDTQYF. Here the CDR3 DNA reads TGCGCCAGCAGCCAAGAAGGCTCGACTAGCGGCACAGATACGCAGTATTTT.

In nucleotides, the CDR3 is TGCAGTGCCCAGGGGGCTAGCTCCTACAATGAGCAGTTCTTC. Protein product: CSAQGASSYNEQFF. The chain employs TRBV20-1 and TRBJ2-1; 8 bases agree with TRBD1. Losses at the gene ends were 6 bases for V and 0 bases for J; bases not matched to a gene: 4. Looked up from germline, CDR1 is DFQATT and CDR2 is SNEGSKA (reference sequence). CDR3 length: 14 residues.

J is TRBJ1-1 and V is TRBV6-9; D is perhaps TRBD1 (5 bases). The V and J ends lost 4 bases and 1 base respectively, with 10 bases between them. The CDR3 has 14 amino acids. Germline V gene lookup returns CDR1 MNHGY and CDR2 SVAAGI. CDR3 sequence: CASSFGHENTEAFF. CDR3 coding DNA: TGTGCCAGCAGTTTCGGACACGAGAACACTGAAGCTTTCTTT.

The chain recombines TRBV5-1 with TRBJ2-2, with 14 bases that match TRBD2. V lost 6 bases to trimming and J lost 6 bases; unmatched junction nucleotides: 7. The CDR3 totals 16 residues. CDR1 is SGHRS and CDR2 is YFSETQ in the germline V gene. This CDR3 reads CASKAGTSGGAGELFF. CDR3 bases: TGCGCCAGCAAGGCTGGGACTAGCGGGGGCGCCGGGGAGCTGTTTTTT.

This clonotype was counted a few times. J is TRBJ2-2 and V is TRBV30, with no clear D. Deletions cut 0 bases from V and 10 bases from J, with 12 bases between. The CDR3 spans 13 residues. Germline V lookup: CDR1 GTSNPN, CDR2 SVGIG (reference sequence). CDR3 nucleotide sequence: TGTGCCTGGAGTGTAGATTTACTCCTGGAGCTGTTTTTT. This translates into CAWSVDLLLELFF.

This clonotype was detected a few times. The J gene is TRBJ1-1, the V gene TRBV30; D remains ambiguous. The CDR3 has 11 residues. Germline V gene data show CDR1 as GTSNPN and CDR2 as SVGIG (reference sequence). Between the trimmed V and J ends, which lost 5 bases and 4 bases, there was a span of 8 bases. The CDR3 DNA is TGTGCCTGGGGGTGGGCCACTGAAGCTTTCTTT. It specifies CAWGWATEAFF.

On this clonotype: This may come from a read error, since a much larger clone is one base off. V and J are TRBV5-1 and TRBJ2-2; 7 bases are a match to TRBD1. The length of the CDR3 is 14 residues. CDR1 is SGHRS and CDR2 is YFSETQ in the germline V gene. The DNA for the CDR3 is TGCGCCAGCAGCTGGACAGGCATCACCAGGGAGCTGTTTTTT. This encodes CASSWTGITRELFF. The full variable domain, rest sourced from reference TRBV5-1 and TRBJ2-2, is KAGVTQTPRYLIKTRGQQVTLSCSPISGHRSVSWYQQTPGQGLQFLFEYFSETQRNKGNFPGRFSGRQFSNSRSEMNVSTLELGDSALYLCASSWTGITRELFFGEGSRLTVL.